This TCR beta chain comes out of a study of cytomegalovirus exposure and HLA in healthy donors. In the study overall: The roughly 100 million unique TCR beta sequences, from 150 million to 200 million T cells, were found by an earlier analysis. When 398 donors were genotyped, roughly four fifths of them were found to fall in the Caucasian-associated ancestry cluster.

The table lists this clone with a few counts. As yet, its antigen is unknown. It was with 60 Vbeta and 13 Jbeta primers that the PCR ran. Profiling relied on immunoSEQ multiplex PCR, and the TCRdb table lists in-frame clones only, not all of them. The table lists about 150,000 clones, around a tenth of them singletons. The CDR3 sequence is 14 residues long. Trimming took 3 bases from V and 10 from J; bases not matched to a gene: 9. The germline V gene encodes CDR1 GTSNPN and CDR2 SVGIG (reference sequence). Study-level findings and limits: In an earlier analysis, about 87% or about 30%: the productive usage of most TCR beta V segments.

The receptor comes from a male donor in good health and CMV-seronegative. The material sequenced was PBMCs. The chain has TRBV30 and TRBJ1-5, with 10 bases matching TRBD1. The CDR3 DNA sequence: TGTGCCTGGAGCTCCAGAGGACAGGGGGTACCCCAGCATTTT. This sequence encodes CAWSSRGQGVPQHF.